This T cell receptor (beta chain) appears in the sequencing data of a study of regulatory T cells in long-lasting Graves disease (dated by TCRdb to about 2021). About the investigation overall: Persistent Graves' disease was defined as antithyroid drug treatment for over 5 years with persistently positive TSH receptor autoantibodies. TCR sequencing covered 13 persistent and around 20 newly diagnosed Graves' disease patients, 33 samples in total. The study was registered as a clinical trial and conducted in China. Patients with persistent Graves' disease were compared with patients with newly diagnosed Graves' disease using TCR sequencing and RNA sequencing of peripheral blood. Persistent Graves' disease patients in the clinical cohort had taken antithyroid drugs for approximately ten years on average. General conclusions and limits of the study: Preferential use of TRBV28, TRBJ1-2 and TRBJ2-5 was observed in persistent disease, whereas TRBV20-1 and TRBJ2-1 were favored in newly diagnosed disease. Only peripheral blood was studied, because thyroid tissue, the primary lesion, was inaccessible. Only the TCR beta chain was sequenced and analyzed. As a limitation, the authors acknowledged that the small sample size may reduce accuracy. Lower TCR Shannon entropy and fewer highly expanded clones were observed in persistent Graves' disease patients than in newly diagnosed patients, which suggested clonal expansion. A larger number of public clonotypes was shared among persistent patients (fewer than 3,000) than among newly diagnosed patients (about 990).

Library generation was performed with multiplex PCR. These reads were obtained on an Illumina HiSeq 4000. To build TCR beta libraries, CDR3 regions were amplified by Arm-PCR using iRepertoire HTBI primers. Before sequencing, the PCR products went through gel purification. As for how the authors treated the data: A total of roughly 67 TRBV and about 13 TRBJ segments were identified across samples and were used for gene usage analysis of CDR3 amino acid clonotypes. COPE and FqMerger were used to merge filtered high-quality paired reads into contigs. BLAST was used to align contigs to IMGT TRBV, TRBD and TRBJ reference genes, and CDR3 was defined according to IMGT. Any clonotype with a frequency above 0.1% was counted as a highly expanded clone. Repertoire diversity was measured by Shannon entropy, and V-J evenness by the Gini coefficient. A clonotype was considered public if more than one individual shared it. Through fastp at Q25 and MiXCR, TCRdb rebuilt clones from the public reads, retaining in-frame beta chains. When rows share a CDR3 protein, they turn into one entry using the most common DNA and genes. The V and J calls, along with clone size, are taken from TCRdb and not from the paper's own processing. This sample is represented by 700,000 or so distinct CDR3 sequences; 25% to 30% of them were singletons. 35% to 55% of the sample comes from the top ten.

The time point label for this specimen denotes: persistent/refractory GD, antithyroid drugs over 5 years with positive TRAb. RNA was extracted from PBMCs in TRIzol for both TCR sequencing and RNA sequencing. The diagnosis of Graves' disease was made according to American Thyroid Association guidelines. The patients came from an endocrinology department in Xi'an, China. From each patient, approximately 10 milliliters of peripheral blood was collected into an EDTA anticoagulant tube. PBMCs were isolated by Ficoll Paque Plus density gradient separation without further T cell sorting. An Agilent 2100 Bioanalyzer and agarose gel were used to assess RNA quality, and a NanoDrop 2000 was used to measure RNA concentration. Via the germline V gene, CDR1 is MNHEY and CDR2 SVGEGT. The CDR3 runs 14 amino acids, cysteine and phenylalanine included. CDR3 DNA is the only sequence kept; it has 42 bases, read in frame from the first base. Trimming costs V 3 bases and J 5 bases, and their ends lie 13 bases apart.

This clonotype has just a few counts. The antigen this receptor binds is unknown. Per-base qualities were not stored, and no clone one base away is much larger. This TCR was recovered from a female donor with Graves disease. The source material was peripheral blood mononuclear cells (PBMCs), sampled when the disease was refractory, from a patient treated with antithyroid drugs. The receptor chain draws on TRBV6-2 or TRBV6-3 and TRBJ2-5; TRBD1 might be the D gene, on 6 matching bases. The bases read TGTGCCAGCAGTTATAAGGGGGAATGGGAGACCCAGTACTTC. Protein translation: CASSYKGEWETQYF.